This T cell receptor beta chain is from a study of CD4 T cells in relation to SARS-CoV-2 and coronaviruses. The CDR3 has 15 amino acids. The ends were cut back, 0 bases at V and 4 bases at J, with 10 bases in the middle. From germline, CDR1 is SGHRS and CDR2 YFSETQ. Sequenced by immunoSEQ multiplex PCR; TCRdb stores in-frame clones only, minus some. This sample carries under 90,000 clones, approximately 93% of them seen once, and the ten largest clones take under 0.25%. Unexposed donor CD4+ T cells date from about 2011-2018, before the COVID-19 pandemic. The chain recombines TRBV5-1 with TRBJ2-2; no firm D call. The sequenced sample consisted of naive CD4+ T cells from PBMCs. Subset reported: naive CD4+ T cells isolated by negative enrichment. This TCR derives from a human donor in good health. CDR3 sequence: CASSLGNVFTGELFF. Written as DNA, the CDR3 is TGCGCCAGCAGCTTGGGGAACGTTTTCACCGGGGAGCTGTTTTTT.